This TCR beta chain emerged from a study of shared clonotypes between healthy human individuals. About the research overall: Three CD4 naive, three CD4 memory, two CD8 naive and one CD8 memory plate were used per donor. Study conclusions and caveats: In general, naive subsets displayed greater estimated richness than memory subsets did. In contrast to clonotypes shared by all four donors, non-shared clonotypes had lower generation probabilities.

Notes on this clone: Its antigen remains unknown.

Germline CDR1 reads SGHRS; CDR2 reads YFSETQ. CDR3 length: 15 residues. V was trimmed by 0 bases and J by 7 bases, leaving 14 bases between them. Researchers partitioned CD4+ cells into CD45RA+ naive and CD45RA-negative memory subsets. Sequencing was performed with immunoSEQ multiplex PCR; in TCRdb, only in-frame clones are kept and a portion is missing. Seen here are about 680,000 clones, roughly 70% observed once, and the top ten hold 1.5% to 2%. The J gene is TRBJ1-5, the V gene TRBV5-1, with D perhaps TRBD1 (6 bases). The sample taken for sequencing was memory CD4+ T cells sorted from blood. Subset meaning: CD45RA-negative fraction. The receptor's source is a woman aged 25 to 39 in good health. The CDR3 reads CASSLVGGTVQPQHF. In DNA form, the CDR3 reads TGCGCCAGCAGCTTGGTAGGGGGTACGGTGCAGCCCCAGCATTTT.